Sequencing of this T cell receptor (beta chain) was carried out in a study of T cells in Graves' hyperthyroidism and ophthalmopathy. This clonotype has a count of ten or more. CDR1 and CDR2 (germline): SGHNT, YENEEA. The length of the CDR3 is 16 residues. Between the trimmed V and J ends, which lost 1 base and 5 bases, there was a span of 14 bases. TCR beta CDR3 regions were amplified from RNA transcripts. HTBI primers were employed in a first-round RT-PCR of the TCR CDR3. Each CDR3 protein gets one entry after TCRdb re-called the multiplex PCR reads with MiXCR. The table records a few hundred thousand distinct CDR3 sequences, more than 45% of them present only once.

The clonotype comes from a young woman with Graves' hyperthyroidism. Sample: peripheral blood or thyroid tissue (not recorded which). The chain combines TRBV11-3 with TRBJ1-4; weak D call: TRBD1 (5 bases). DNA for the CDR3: TGTGCCAGCAGCTTAGCCCCCAGGGCCATCAATGAAAAACTGTTTTTT. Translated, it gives CASSLAPRAINEKLFF.